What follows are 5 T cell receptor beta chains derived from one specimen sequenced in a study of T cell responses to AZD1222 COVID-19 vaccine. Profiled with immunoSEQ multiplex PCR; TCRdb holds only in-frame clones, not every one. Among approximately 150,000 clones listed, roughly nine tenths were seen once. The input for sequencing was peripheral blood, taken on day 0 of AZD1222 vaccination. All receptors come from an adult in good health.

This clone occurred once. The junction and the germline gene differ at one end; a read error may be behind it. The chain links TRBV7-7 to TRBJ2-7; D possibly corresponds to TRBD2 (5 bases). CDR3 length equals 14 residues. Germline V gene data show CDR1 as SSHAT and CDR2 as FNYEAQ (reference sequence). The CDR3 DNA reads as TGTGCTAGCAGCCCTGGAGGTGACTCCTACGAGCAGTACTTC. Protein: CASSPGGDSYEQYF. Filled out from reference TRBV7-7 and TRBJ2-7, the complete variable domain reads GAGVSQSPRYKVTKRGQDVTLRCDPISSHATLYWYQQALGQGPEFLTYFNYEAQPDKSGLPSDRFSAERPEGSISTLTIQRTEQRDSAMYRCASSPGGDSYEQYFGPGTRLTVT.

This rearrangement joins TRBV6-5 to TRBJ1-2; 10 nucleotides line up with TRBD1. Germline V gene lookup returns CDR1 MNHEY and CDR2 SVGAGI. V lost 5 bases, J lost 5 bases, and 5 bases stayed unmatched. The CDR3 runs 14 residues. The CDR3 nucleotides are TGTGCCAGCAGTCGGACAGGGGGAAGATATGGCTACACCTTC. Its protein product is CASSRTGGRYGYTF.

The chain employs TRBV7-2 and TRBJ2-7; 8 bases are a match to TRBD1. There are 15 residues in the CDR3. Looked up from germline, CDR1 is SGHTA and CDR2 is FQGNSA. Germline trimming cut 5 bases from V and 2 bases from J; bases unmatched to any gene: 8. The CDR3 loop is CASSRRTGGTYEQYF. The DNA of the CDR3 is TGTGCCAGCAGCCGTAGAACAGGGGGTACCTACGAGCAGTACTTC. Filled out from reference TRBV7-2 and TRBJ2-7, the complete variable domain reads GAGVSQSPSNKVTEKGKDVELRCDPISGHTALYWYRQSLGQGLEFLIYFQGNSAPDKSGLPSDRFSAERTGGSVSTLTIQRTQQEDSAVYLCASSRRTGGTYEQYFGPGTRLTVT.

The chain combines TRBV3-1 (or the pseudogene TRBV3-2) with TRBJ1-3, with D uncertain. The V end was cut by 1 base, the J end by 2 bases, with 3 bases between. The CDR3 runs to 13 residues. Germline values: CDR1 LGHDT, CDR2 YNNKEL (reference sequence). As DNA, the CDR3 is TGTGCCAGCAGCCAAGGCCCTGGAAACACCATATATTTT. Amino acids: CASSQGPGNTIYF.

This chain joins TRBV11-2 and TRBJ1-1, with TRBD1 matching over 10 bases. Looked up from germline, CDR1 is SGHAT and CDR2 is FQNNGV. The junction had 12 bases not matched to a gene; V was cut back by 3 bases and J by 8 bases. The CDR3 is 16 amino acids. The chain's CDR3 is CASSFLLGTGAVEAFF. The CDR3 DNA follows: TGTGCCAGCAGCTTCCTCTTAGGGACAGGGGCTGTAGAAGCTTTCTTT.